A selection of T cell receptor beta chains follows, all from one sample in a study of cytomegalovirus exposure and HLA in healthy donors. The table came from immunoSEQ multiplex PCR; TCRdb's copy has only in-frame clones and leaves some out. Of 150,000 to 200,000 clones in the sample, almost 80% were seen once. Sequences were obtained from PBMCs. The source is a man in his forties or fifties in good health and CMV-seropositive. The CDR3 runs from the conserved cysteine through the conserved F or W.

len	v_gene	j_gene	CDR3aa
16	TRBV21-1	TRBJ1-6	CASSPSTGRLNSPLHF
15	TRBV27	TRBJ1-2	CASSLVWGAGYGYTF
17	TRBV7-7	TRBJ2-2	CASSLFMVGLAAGELFF
16	TRBV10-1	TRBJ2-1	CASSSRLAGLNNEQFF
15	TRBV19	TRBJ2-7	CASSTPGLSRYEQYF
17	TRBV2	TRBJ2-3	CASSEGLAGGSTDTQYF
15	TRBV11-2	TRBJ1-3	CASSHAGGAGNTIYF
15	TRBV6-5	TRBJ2-7	CASSTPRSVVGEQYF
12	TRBV7-3	TRBJ2-5	CASSLGRGPQYF
14	TRBV5-1	TRBJ1-1	CASSSHAQGTEAFF
14	TRBV19	TRBJ2-7	CASSFRPSSYEQYF
17	TRBV9	TRBJ1-6	CASSVDGTGMSNSPLHF
15	TRBV27	TRBJ2-1	CASSPLSGVYNEQFF
15	TRBV5-4	TRBJ1-6	CASSLGQGLNSPLHF
12	TRBV2	TRBJ1-6	CASSGQDSPLHF
17	TRBV15	TRBJ2-1	CATSRDLVAGGRNEQFF
14	TRBV9	TRBJ2-7	CASSVDGRGGEQYF
17	TRBV4-3	TRBJ2-2	CASSQGPFGSNTGELFF
16	TRBV6-5	TRBJ2-2	CASSSLTGVGTGELFF
15	TRBV7-6	TRBJ2-1	CASSRERGWYNEQFF
15	TRBV4-3	TRBJ1-4	CASSQENRYNEKLFF
13	TRBV2	TRBJ1-1	CASQTGVNTEAFF
15	TRBV5-6	TRBJ1-4	CASSLDRETNEKLFF
12	TRBV19	TRBJ2-7	CASSPRAYEQYF
16	TRBV7-3	TRBJ2-5	CASSSRDSGGGETQYF
15	TRBV4-1	TRBJ2-7	CASSQGAGGSYEQYF
15	TRBV19	TRBJ1-1	CASGDTGMGNTEAFF
17	TRBV7-9	TRBJ2-3	CASSAPRERRNTDTQYF
16	TRBV28	TRBJ2-1	CASKGPGTNSYNEQFF
12	TRBV4-1	TRBJ2-3	CASSPPKDTQYF
16	TRBV5-1	TRBJ2-5	CASSLTRGRGEETQYF
16	TRBV4-2	TRBJ2-3	CASSRLAGYSTDTQYF
14	TRBV27	TRBJ2-7	CASSSSGARYEQYF
13	TRBV29-1	TRBJ2-5	CSVVTGVIETQYF
9	TRBV6-1	TRBJ1-2	CASSERLSF
13	TRBV30	TRBJ2-7	CAWSVDRDMEQYF
18	TRBV12-2	TRBJ2-4	CASRFGRGRLRAKNIQYF
17	TRBV10-3	TRBJ1-1	CAISESTGGLTNTEAFF
18	TRBV4-1	TRBJ1-1	CASSQGELFAGRSTEAFF
16	TRBV4-2	TRBJ2-3	CASSQDQVASTDTQYF
18	TRBV4-2	TRBJ2-2	CASSQDQGTSGVGGELFF
17	TRBV4-1	TRBJ1-3	CASSQRTSRGRGNTIYF
13	TRBV5-4	TRBJ1-1	CASTEGPRTEAFF
17	TRBV18	TRBJ2-1	CASSDGTDLRSYNEQFF
19	TRBV27	TRBJ2-2	CASSLSGAHFQRNTGELFF
16	TRBV5-5	TRBJ2-2	CASSLALRLNTGELFF
15	TRBV19	TRBJ1-5	CASSESGGSNQPQHF
13	TRBV2	TRBJ2-1	CATRGRGLDEQFF
18	TRBV19	TRBJ2-2	CASSILDRAESFTGELFF
16	TRBV4-1	TRBJ2-5	CASSPVAGGRRETQYF
18	TRBV5-1	TRBJ2-1	CASSLAGTGQSSYNEQFF